Following are 29 T cell receptor beta chains from one sample sequenced in a study of blood T cell repertoires in COVID-19 (dated by TCRdb to the early 2020s). Receptors were amplified or captured by the immunoSEQ multiplex PCR assay. The source is immuneACCESS, and TCRdb retained only in-frame sequences with V and J called. Part of the clones is not carried over; for the studies checked, unresolved V genes explain less than half of this, and the remainder is unexplained. The sample table lists roughly 200,000 clones, approximately 80% of them with a count of one. The ten largest clones add up to around a tenth of the sample. Sample: PBMCs or T cells enriched from blood (not recorded which). The receptor set was obtained from a man aged 35 to 55 who had recovered from COVID-19.

The table lists this clone with a count of one. The chain carries TRBV11-2 and TRBJ2-1, with D maybe TRBD1 (6 bases). Germline V gene data show CDR1 as SGHAT and CDR2 as FQNNGV. There are 16 residues in the CDR3. Trimming removed 5 bases from V and 5 bases from J, with 19 bases in between. This CDR3 is CASSPRRGSLDNEQFF. In nucleotides, the CDR3 is TGTGCCAGCAGCCCCCGTAGGGGGTCCCTTGACAATGAGCAGTTCTTC.

Only one count was recorded for this clone. J is TRBJ1-2 and V is TRBV6-4; possible D gene TRBD1, 6 bases. V was shortened by 7 bases and J by 4 bases, with 13 bases between the two germline ends. This CDR3 region has 13 residues. The germline gives CDR1 MRHNA, CDR2 SNTAGT. For the CDR3, the DNA is TGTGCCAGCAACAGGGTAAGCGCCTATGGCTACACCTTC. Its protein is CASNRVSAYGYTF.

The J gene is TRBJ2-7, the V gene TRBV6-6, with 9 bases identical to TRBD1. The CDR3 extends over 14 amino acids. J lost 6 bases, V lost 6 bases, and 9 bases had no gene match. CDR1 and CDR2 (germline): MNHNY, SVGAGI (reference sequence). As DNA, the CDR3 is TGTGCCAGCAGGAATCGGGACAGGGTAAGCGAGCAGTACTTC. Amino acid sequence: CASRNRDRVSEQYF.

V gene TRBV10-1 combines with J gene TRBJ1-1, with 9 nucleotides matching TRBD1. Unmatched junction bases numbered 11, after V lost 6 bases and J lost 0 bases. CDR1 and CDR2 (germline): WNHNN, SYGVQD (reference sequence). The CDR3 covers 17 residues. The CDR3 DNA sequence: TGCGCCAGCAGACTGGACAGGGGATCTCCTATGAACACTGAAGCTTTCTTT. Protein product: CASRLDRGSPMNTEAFF.

The genes are TRBV27 and TRBJ2-7, with a weak D call TRBD1 (6 bases). V shed 6 bases and J shed 0 bases, with 9 bases lying between them. Germline V gene data show CDR1 as MNHEY and CDR2 as SMNVEV (reference sequence). This CDR3 comprises 13 residues. The CDR3 reads CASSTGTSYEQYF. In nucleotides, the CDR3 is TGTGCCAGCAGCACAGGGACCTCCTACGAGCAGTACTTC.

V and J are TRBV25-1 and TRBJ1-4, with D maybe TRBD1 (6 bases). With 2 bases removed from V and 6 bases from J, the gap between germline ends came to 10 bases. From germline, CDR1 is MGHDK and CDR2 SYGVNS. This CDR3 is built from 14 residues. The CDR3 is CASSEGQRDEKLFF. In DNA, the CDR3 is TGTGCCAGCAGTGAAGGACAGAGAGATGAAAAACTGTTTTTT.

The chain combines TRBV27 with TRBJ2-2; possibly TRBD2 for D (6 bases). The ends were cut back, 2 bases at V and 2 bases at J, with 15 bases in the middle. The CDR3 contains 17 residues. Per germline, CDR1 MNHEY and CDR2 SMNVEV (reference sequence). CDR3 sequence: CASSLNWASVNTGELFF. The CDR3 DNA reads TGTGCCAGCAGTTTAAACTGGGCTAGCGTAAACACCGGGGAGCTGTTTTTT.

This chain joins TRBV24-1 and TRBJ2-1; tentative D call: TRBD2 (6 bases). This CDR3 has 16 amino acids. Deletions cut 6 bases from V and 0 bases from J, with 14 bases between. The germline gives CDR1 KGHDR, CDR2 SFDVKD. DNA for the CDR3: TGTGCCACCAGTTGGGGTGCGGGGAGCTCCTACAATGAGCAGTTCTTC. Translated: CATSWGAGSSYNEQFF.

The chain uses TRBV19 and TRBJ1-5; no reliable D call. V dropped 3 bases and J dropped 6 bases, with 9 bases sitting between them. This CDR3 contains 13 residues. Germline V lookup: CDR1 LNHDA, CDR2 SQIVND (reference sequence). In nucleotides, the CDR3 is TGTGCCAGTAGTATCGTAGAGGGTCAGCCCCAGCATTTT. Protein: CASSIVEGQPQHF.

This clone was seen more than once but under ten times. V and J are TRBV3-1 (or the pseudogene TRBV3-2) and TRBJ2-7; a possible D gene is TRBD1 (5 bases). The CDR3 consists of 15 residues. CDR1 is LGHDT and CDR2 is YNNKEL in the germline V gene (reference sequence). Trimming removed 0 bases from V and 7 bases from J, with 16 bases in between. The CDR3 region is CASSQDWNRMGEQYF. CDR3 bases: TGTGCCAGCAGCCAAGATTGGAACAGGATGGGGGAGCAGTACTTC.

V and J are TRBV3-1 (or the pseudogene TRBV3-2) and TRBJ1-2, with D hard to call. The CDR3 runs 15 residues. Germline V lookup: CDR1 LGHDT, CDR2 YNNKEL (reference sequence). Trimming left V 0 bases short and J 5 bases short, with 13 bases between. CDR3 in DNA: TGTGCCAGCAGCCAAGATATTGGCAACATTTATGGCTACACCTTC. Translated: CASSQDIGNIYGYTF.

The V gene is TRBV9, the J gene TRBJ2-3; D is uncertain. Trimming pared 3 bases from V and 0 bases from J, leaving 11 bases between. CDR3 size: 15 residues. Germline CDR1 is SGDLS and CDR2 is YYNGEE. The CDR3 reads CASSESPLSTDTQYF. DNA of the CDR3: TGTGCCAGCAGCGAAAGTCCACTGAGCACAGATACGCAGTATTTT. The entire variable domain, with the rest obtained from reference TRBV9 and TRBJ2-3, is as follows: DSGVTQTPKHLITATGQRVTLRCSPRSGDLSVYWYQQSLDQGLQFLIQYYNGEERAKGNILERFSAQQFPDLHSELNLSSLELGDSALYFCASSESPLSTDTQYFGPGTRLTVL.

This sequence joins TRBV5-4 and TRBJ1-5, with D hard to call. CDR1 and CDR2 from the germline V gene are SGHNT and YYREEE (reference sequence). This CDR3 region has 12 residues. V was trimmed by 4 bases and J by 5 bases, leaving 7 bases between them. The CDR3 region has the DNA TGTGCCAGCAGCCTCGGTGATCAGCCCCAGCATTTT. The encoded protein is CASSLGDQPQHF.

The rearrangement uses TRBV23-1 and TRBJ2-2; 7 nucleotides agree with TRBD2. TRBV23-1 is classed as an ORF, of uncertain function. The junction had 12 bases not matched to a gene; V was cut back by 0 bases and J by 2 bases. The CDR3 is made up of 19 amino acids. CDR3 sequence reads: CASSQSARRLAANTGELFF. The DNA for the CDR3 is TGCGCCAGCAGTCAATCAGCCCGCCGGCTAGCGGCCAACACCGGGGAGCTGTTTTTT.

This clone was detected only once. The chain combines TRBV6-5 with TRBJ2-2, with a tentative D call TRBD1 (6 bases). Germline V gene sequence: CDR1 MNHEY, CDR2 SVGAGI. This CDR3 spans 12 amino acids. CDR3 loop: CVSQGNTGELFF. The CDR3 DNA reads TGTGTCTCACAGGGGAACACCGGGGAGCTGTTTTTT.

The chain recombines TRBV30 with TRBJ1-3; D unresolved. The CDR3 sequence is 13 residues long. CDR1 and CDR2 from the germline V gene are GTSNPN and SVGIG (reference sequence). Trimming removed 4 bases from V and 1 base from J, with 8 bases in between. In nucleotides, the CDR3 is TGTGCCTGGACTCGGGTTTCTGGAAACACCATATATTTT. Translation: CAWTRVSGNTIYF.

The chain recombines TRBV5-1 with TRBJ2-7; TRBD2 matches at 8 bases. Trimming at V came to 4 bases and at J to 0 bases, leaving 6 bases not matched to a gene. Germline V CDR1 and CDR2: SGHRS, YFSETQ. The length of the CDR3 is 15 residues. The CDR3 is CASSPTSASSYEQYF. Here the CDR3 DNA reads TGCGCCAGCAGCCCGACTAGCGCTAGCTCCTACGAGCAGTACTTC.

The V call is TRBV19, the J call TRBJ2-7, with D maybe TRBD2 (5 bases). V gave up 3 bases and J gave up 3 bases, with 9 bases separating them. The CDR3 has 13 residues. Germline V gene lookup returns CDR1 LNHDA and CDR2 SQIVND (reference sequence). The CDR3 reads CASSIGLRYEQYF. The DNA of the CDR3 is TGTGCCAGTAGTATCGGACTCCGCTACGAGCAGTACTTC.

The gene calls are TRBV7-9 and TRBJ1-3, with D possibly TRBD1 on 5 matching bases. Trimming shortened V by 5 bases and J by 3 bases, and 14 bases separated the two germline ends. Per the germline V gene, CDR1 is SEHNR and CDR2 is FQNEAQ (reference sequence). CDR3 length: 15 amino acids. CDR3 coding DNA: TGTGCCAGCAGCGCGTCAGGGCTCGGTGGAAACACCATATATTTT. It translates to CASSASGLGGNTIYF.

The chain carries TRBV5-4 and TRBJ1-5, with D uncertain. The CDR3 runs to 13 residues. V was shortened by 2 bases and J by 9 bases, with 12 bases between the two germline ends. The germline gives CDR1 SGHNT, CDR2 YYREEE (reference sequence). CDR3 amino acids: CASSFEKTGPQHF. The CDR3 DNA follows: TGTGCCAGCAGCTTCGAGAAAACGGGGCCCCAGCATTTT.

This clone occurred once. The V call is TRBV5-4, the J call TRBJ2-1; 7 bases are shared with TRBD2. The trim removed 4 bases at V and 6 bases at J, leaving 13 bases unmatched. Germline CDR1 is SGHNT and CDR2 is YYREEE (reference sequence). The length of the CDR3 is 16 residues. The CDR3 is CASSPGGPSAGNEQFF. CDR3 nucleotide sequence: TGTGCCAGCAGCCCGGGAGGCCCCTCAGCCGGCAATGAGCAGTTCTTC.

This chain connects TRBV4-2 to TRBJ1-1, with D maybe TRBD1 (5 bases). Germline CDR1 reads LGHNA; CDR2 reads YNFKEQ. CDR3 length: 15 amino acids. The V end lost 1 base, the J end lost 4 bases, and 13 bases lay between the germline ends. Here the CDR3 DNA reads TGTGCCAGCAGCCAAGGGTCTGCCAGGGCCACTGAAGCTTTCTTT. Translating it yields CASSQGSARATEAFF.

J is TRBJ2-1 and V is TRBV24-1, with 7 bases identical to TRBD1. The V and J ends lost 2 bases and 6 bases, in that order; junction bases with no gene match: 3. Germline CDR1 reads KGHDR; CDR2 reads SFDVKD. The CDR3 covers 14 residues. The CDR3 DNA reads TGTGCCACCAGTGATTACGACAGGGCCAATGAGCAGTTCTTC. Its protein product is CATSDYDRANEQFF.

This clone was observed a handful of times. The chain links TRBV6-5 to TRBJ1-3, with no clear D. The CDR3 contains 15 residues. V was cut by 1 base and J by 4 bases, with 11 bases left in between. Looked up from germline, CDR1 is MNHEY and CDR2 is SVGAGI. The CDR3 loop reads CASSYLEGSGNTIYF. The CDR3 bases are TGTGCCAGCAGTTACTTGGAGGGTTCGGGAAACACCATATATTTT.

The chain recombines TRBV10-3 with TRBJ2-1; TRBD2 is a possible D gene (6 bases). This CDR3 has 12 residues. Germline CDR1 and CDR2: ENHRY and SYGVKD. V dropped 0 bases and J dropped 13 bases, with 10 bases sitting between them. CDR3 in DNA: TGTGCCATCAGTGAGTCGGCTAGCGCACAGTTCTTC. This gives the protein CAISESASAQFF.

The rearrangement joins TRBV5-1 to TRBJ1-2; D unclear. V lost 2 bases and J lost 1, with 6 bases in between. The germline V gene encodes CDR1 SGHRS and CDR2 YFSETQ. This CDR3 is built from 13 residues. The CDR3 DNA reads TGCGCCAGCAGCTTTCAGAATAACTATGGCTACACCTTC. Translation gives CASSFQNNYGYTF. The entire variable domain, with the rest obtained from reference TRBV5-1 and TRBJ1-2, is as follows: KAGVTQTPRYLIKTRGQQVTLSCSPISGHRSVSWYQQTPGQGLQFLFEYFSETQRNKGNFPGRFSGRQFSNSRSEMNVSTLELGDSALYLCASSFQNNYGYTFGSGTRLTVV.

This chain links TRBV2 with TRBJ1-1, with TRBD1 identical over 11 bases. CDR1 and CDR2 (germline): SNHLY, FYNNEI. Germline trimming cut 10 bases from V and 7 bases from J; bases unmatched to any gene: 8. This CDR3 has 13 amino acids. CDR3 region: CAKTGQGGVEAFF. The CDR3, as DNA: TGTGCCAAGACGGGACAGGGGGGAGTTGAAGCTTTCTTT.

There are many counts of this clone. The V call is TRBV5-1, the J call TRBJ2-7; 7 nucleotides line up with TRBD1. The trim removed 5 bases at V and 3 bases at J, leaving 5 bases unmatched. The CDR3 length is 13 residues. Looked up from germline, CDR1 is SGHRS and CDR2 is YFSETQ. CDR3 residues: CASSWQGDYEQYF. CDR3 DNA sequence: TGCGCCAGCAGTTGGCAGGGGGACTACGAGCAGTACTTC.

The chain couples TRBV3-1 (or the pseudogene TRBV3-2) to TRBJ2-3, with TRBD2 identical over 9 bases. CDR3 length equals 15 residues. Germline assignment: CDR1 LGHDT and CDR2 YNNKEL (reference sequence). Germline trimming cut 1 base from V and 3 bases from J; bases unmatched to any gene: 2. The CDR3 region is CASSQVAGVTDTQYF. The CDR3 nucleotides read TGTGCCAGCAGCCAAGTAGCGGGGGTTACAGATACGCAGTATTTT.